The rows below give T cell receptor beta chains drawn from one sample of a study of shared clonotypes between healthy human individuals. The data were produced by immunoSEQ multiplex PCR, yet TCRdb's version contains in-frame clones alone and is incomplete. The data hold roughly 2.5 million clones, with around nine tenths observed a single time. Sample: naive CD4+ T cells sorted from blood. The receptors stem from a man younger than 35 in good health. Each CDR3 is given with its conserved first and last residue. A D gene is named only where the DNA matches it firmly. Not every row has a clone size; where given, it reads once, few, many or a size class.

CDR3 length,J gene,clone size,D gene,V gene,CDR3 protein,CDR3 DNA
13,TRBJ2-1,-,-,TRBV10-3,CAIRGAGNNEQFF,TGTGCCATCAGGGGGGCAGGGAACAATGAGCAGTTCTTC
13,TRBJ2-1,-,-,TRBV7-2,CASSLSSGDEQFF,TGTGCCAGCAGCTTAAGTTCAGGCGATGAGCAGTTCTTC
13,TRBJ1-5,-,TRBD1,TRBV7-8,CASSRDRDQPQHF,TGTGCCAGCAGCCGGGACAGGGATCAGCCCCAGCATTTT
17,TRBJ2-7,-,TRBD1,TRBV19,CASSPPPGQGSLGEQYF,TGTGCCAGTAGTCCCCCCCCAGGACAGGGGTCGTTGGGCGAGCAGTACTTC
15,TRBJ1-2,-,TRBD1,TRBV9,CASSPDRGGRYGYTF,TGTGCCAGCAGCCCCGACAGGGGCGGGAGGTATGGCTACACCTTC
17,TRBJ2-3,once,TRBD2,TRBV9,CASSAPRGREDPYRQYF,TGTGCCAGCAGCGCGCCCCGGGGCCGGGAGGACCCCTATAGGCAGTATTTT
12,TRBJ2-1,-,-,TRBV10-3,CAISELENEQFF,TGTGCCATCAGTGAGTTGGAGAATGAGCAGTTCTTC
13,TRBJ2-2,-,TRBD1,TRBV30,CAWEGTASGELFF,TGTGCCTGGGAGGGGACAGCTTCCGGGGAGCTGTTTTTT
15,TRBJ1-2,-,TRBD1,TRBV18,CASSPPPTGAYGYTF,TGTGCCAGCTCACCACCGCCGACAGGGGCCTATGGCTACACCTTC
14,TRBJ1-2,-,TRBD1,TRBV10-2,CASRRDSFNYGYTF,TGCGCCAGCCGTAGGGACAGTTTTAACTATGGCTACACCTTC
13,TRBJ2-5,once,TRBD2,TRBV30,CAWRPGGGIKQYF,TGTGCCTGGAGGCCCGGGGGGGGTATAAAGCAGTACTTC